The text below deals with one TCR beta chain. Its antigen remains unidentified. The source of the sample is a study of T cell responses to AZD1222 COVID-19 vaccine. About the study: Second-dose recipients at about 4 or about 12 weeks were treated as one pooled group.

Clones were read by immunoSEQ multiplex PCR, and TCRdb kept only the in-frame ones, dropping some. The sample includes 110,000 or so clones, 70% to 90% seen only once; the top ten take roughly 18%. Overall study results and limits: Among vaccine-associated CD4 TCRs, coverage spanned spike, with dominance at 160-218 and 743-854. Donors skewed white British and female; clonal diversity was possibly underestimated. In all cases, repertoires were sampled only after the peak T cell response.

After removal of 5 bases from V and 5 bases from J, the junction contained 8 bases not matched to a gene. Germline V gene sequence: CDR1 KGHSH, CDR2 LQKENI. The CDR3 totals 15 residues. Sequenced here: peripheral blood, sampled on day 0 of AZD1222 vaccination. The receptor was derived from an adult in good health. This sequence joins TRBV18 and TRBJ2-1; 8 bases fit TRBD2. The CDR3: CASSTRTSRDNEQFF. The CDR3 DNA is TGTGCCAGCTCAACCCGGACTAGCAGAGACAATGAGCAGTTCTTC. The full variable domain, in which reference TRBV18 and TRBJ2-1 provide the parts outside the CDR3, is NAGVMQNPRHLVRRRGQEARLRCSPMKGHSHVYWYRQLPEEGLKFMVYLQKENIIDESGMPKERFSAEFPKEGPSILRIQQVVRGDSAAYFCASSTRTSRDNEQFFGPGTRLTVL.